This record concerns one T cell receptor (beta chain) sequence. This CDR3 is built from 16 residues. The V end was cut by 2 bases, the J end by 0 bases, with 12 bases between. Per germline, CDR1 SGDLS and CDR2 YYNGEE. This sample was taken from a study of blood T cell repertoires in COVID-19. Study overall: The origin of the acute and convalescent COVID-19 samples was the United States, Italy and Spain. In each case, the material was cDNA or gDNA derived from T cells, B-cell-depleted T cells, or PBMCs.

TCRdb's copy holds only in-frame clones and misses some; the assay was immunoSEQ multiplex PCR. The sample records a few hundred thousand clones, about nine tenths being singletons. Individuals aged roughly 18 to 95 years were recruited from 24 US areas. Assignment of participants to cohorts was predicated upon participant-reported clinical history. The clonotype originates from a human donor in a cohort exposed to, infected with or recovered from COVID-19 (not recorded which). The donor label of this sample is uncertain. V usage is TRBV9 and J usage is TRBJ1-3; perhaps TRBD1 as D (6 bases). Sequencing was performed on PBMCs or T cells enriched from blood (not recorded which). Written as DNA, the CDR3 is TGTGCCAGCAGCGTCTCGGGGGGCATCTCTGGAAACACCATATATTTT. Amino acid sequence: CASSVSGGISGNTIYF.